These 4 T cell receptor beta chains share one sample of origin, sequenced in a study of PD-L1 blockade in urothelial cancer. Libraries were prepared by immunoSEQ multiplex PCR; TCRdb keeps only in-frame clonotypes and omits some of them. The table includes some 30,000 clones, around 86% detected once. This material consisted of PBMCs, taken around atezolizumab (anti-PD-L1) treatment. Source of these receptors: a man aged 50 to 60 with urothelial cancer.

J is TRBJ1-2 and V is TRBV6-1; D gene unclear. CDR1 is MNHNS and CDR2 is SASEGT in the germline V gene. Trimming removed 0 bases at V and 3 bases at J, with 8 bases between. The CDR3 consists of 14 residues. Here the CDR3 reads CASSEAWGDYGYTF. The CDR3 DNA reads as TGTGCCAGCAGTGAAGCTTGGGGAGACTATGGCTACACCTTC.

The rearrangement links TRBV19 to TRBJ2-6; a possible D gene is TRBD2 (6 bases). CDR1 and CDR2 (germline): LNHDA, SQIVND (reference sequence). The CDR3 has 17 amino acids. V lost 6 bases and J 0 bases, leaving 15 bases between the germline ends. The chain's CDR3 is CASSLLGLGSGANVLTF. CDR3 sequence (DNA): TGTGCCAGTAGCCTTTTGGGACTGGGCTCTGGGGCCAACGTCCTGACTTTC. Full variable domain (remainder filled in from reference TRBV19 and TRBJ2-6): DGGITQSPKYLFRKEGQNVTLSCEQNLNHDAMYWYRQDPGQGLRLIYYSQIVNDFQKGDIAEGYSVSREKKESFPLTVTSAQKNPTAFYLCASSLLGLGSGANVLTFGAGSRLTVL.

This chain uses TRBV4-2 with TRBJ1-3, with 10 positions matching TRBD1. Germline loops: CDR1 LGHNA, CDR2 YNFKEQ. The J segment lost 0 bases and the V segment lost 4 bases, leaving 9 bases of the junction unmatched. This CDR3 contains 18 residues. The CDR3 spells CASSPPDRGTHSGNTIYF. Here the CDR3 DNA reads TGTGCCAGCAGCCCCCCGGACAGGGGGACTCACTCTGGAAACACCATATATTTT.

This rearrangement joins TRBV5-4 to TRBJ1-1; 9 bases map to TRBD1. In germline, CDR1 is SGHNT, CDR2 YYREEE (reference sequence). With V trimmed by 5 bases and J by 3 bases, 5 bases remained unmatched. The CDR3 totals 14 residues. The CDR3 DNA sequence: TGTGCCAGCAGGTACAGGGGGCAAGACACTGAAGCTTTCTTT. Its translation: CASRYRGQDTEAFF.